Listed here are 22 T cell receptor beta chains from one sample, sequenced in a study of blood T cells in healthy people across ages. The second PCR ran about 6 to 12 cycles with a sample-barcoded 5' primer and J-beta primers. Each CDR3 protein is one row after TCRdb ran MiXCR on the 5' RACE reads. The data contain 650,000 to 1,000,000 distinct CDR3 sequences, roughly 34% of them seen just once; the ten biggest clones take up 10% to 15%. The sample consisted of blood. The receptors here all came from a man between 18 and 29 years old in good health.

This clonotype was counted between two and nine times. The rearrangement joins TRBV6-5 to TRBJ1-2; D gene uncertain. V lost 6 bases and J lost 5, with 7 bases in between. From germline, CDR1 is MNHEY and CDR2 SVGAGI. CDR3 length: 11 residues. The chain's CDR3 is CASRGLYGYTF. The DNA of the CDR3 is TGTGCCAGCAGGGGCCTGTATGGCTACACCTTC.

A note on this clonotype: A much larger clone lies one base from this, so it may be a read error. The chain employs TRBV7-2 and TRBJ2-3, with 8 bases fitting TRBD2. This CDR3 region has 14 residues. Germline trimming cut 5 bases from V and 11 bases from J; bases unmatched to any gene: 12. CDR1 is SGHTA, CDR2 FQGNSA, per germline. Here the CDR3 DNA reads TGTGCCAGCAGCGTAGAATCCGGGGGGGGAAAGCAGTATTTT. Its translation is CASSVESGGGKQYF.

V usage is TRBV20-1 and J usage is TRBJ2-7, with 14 bases fitting TRBD2. Germline CDR1 reads DFQATT; CDR2 reads SNEGSKA (reference sequence). V trimming: 6 bases; J trimming: 7 bases; junction bases outside the gene matches: 11. The CDR3 runs 15 residues. The CDR3 DNA reads as TGCAGTGCCCAAAGGGGGACTAGCGGGGGCAATGAGCAGTACTTC. Translating gives CSAQRGTSGGNEQYF.

As concerns this clonotype: Germline and junction disagree at one end, which may indicate a read error. This chain's CDR3 is CASSFVSPYNSPLYF. The CDR3 DNA reads as TGTGCCAGCAGCTTTGTCAGCCCCTATAATTCACCCCTCTACTTT. The gene calls are TRBV7-2 and TRBJ1-6, with D hard to call. The CDR3 length is 15 residues. Germline CDR1 is SGHTA and CDR2 is FQGNSA.

The chain recombines TRBV12-3 or TRBV12-4 with TRBJ1-2, with a weak D call TRBD1 (5 bases). Deletions cut 5 bases from V and 3 bases from J, with 10 bases between. The CDR3 consists of 13 residues. The CDR3 sequence: CASSVDSYYGYTF. The CDR3 coding sequence is TGTGCCAGCAGTGTAGACAGTTACTATGGCTACACCTTC.

This clonotype was seen ten or more times. V usage is TRBV15 and J usage is TRBJ2-3, with D tentatively TRBD2 (6 bases). The CDR3 loop spans 14 amino acids. The V gene lost 5 bases and the J gene lost 1 base, with 10 bases spanning the gap. Germline V gives CDR1 LNHNV, CDR2 YYDKDF (reference sequence). CDR3: CATSSGVGTDTQYF. The CDR3 bases are TGTGCCACCAGCTCGGGGGTTGGCACAGATACGCAGTATTTT.

The V and J genes are TRBV5-1 and TRBJ1-2, with 7 nucleotides matching TRBD1. After removal of 4 bases from V and 1 base from J, the junction contained 10 bases not matched to a gene. From germline, CDR1 is SGHRS and CDR2 YFSETQ. The CDR3 is made up of 16 amino acids. The CDR3 nucleotides are TGCGCCAGCAGCCGGACAGGTCTGGGAATTAACTATGGCTACACCTTC. This translates into CASSRTGLGINYGYTF.

The V gene is TRBV18, the J gene TRBJ1-2, with 8 bases lining up with TRBD1. J gave up 9 bases and V 9 bases, and 15 bases lay outside the gene matches. The CDR3 totals 14 residues. Germline V CDR1 and CDR2: KGHSH, LQKENI. The CDR3 nucleotides are TGTGCCAGTAACTCCGGGGGACAGGCCTTGCGCTACACCTTC. It codes for CASNSGGQALRYTF.

The CDR3: CSAQKLAGALSKGTQYF. The CDR3 region has the DNA TGCAGTGCTCAGAAACTAGCGGGGGCCCTCAGTAAAGGGACCCAGTACTTC. The rearrangement uses TRBV20-1 and TRBJ2-5; 11 bases are a match to TRBD2. The CDR3 extends over 17 amino acids. V dropped 5 bases and J dropped 7; count of bases not matched to a gene: 18. Germline-derived CDR1 and CDR2 are DFQATT and SNEGSKA (reference sequence).

This chain uses TRBV20-1 with TRBJ2-3; 12 bases align to TRBD2. The CDR3 loop spans 16 amino acids. Germline V CDR1 and CDR2: DFQATT, SNEGSKA (reference sequence). The V gene end was trimmed by 1 base and the J gene end by 0 bases; junction bases not matched to a gene: 2. CDR3 nucleotide sequence: TGCAGTGCTAGAGGACTAGCGGGGGAGAGCACAGATACGCAGTATTTT. This encodes CSARGLAGESTDTQYF.

This clonotype was detected a few times. This chain links TRBV29-1 with TRBJ2-3, with a weak D call TRBD2 (6 bases). Trimming left V 1 base short and J 4 bases short, with 15 bases between. The CDR3 totals 15 residues. In germline, CDR1 is SQVTM, CDR2 ANQGSEA. CDR3 loop: CSVEVVLGGPDTQYF. As DNA, the CDR3 is TGCAGCGTTGAAGTTGTCCTCGGAGGGCCAGATACGCAGTATTTT.

The chain links TRBV12-5 to TRBJ2-3; 10 bases agree with TRBD2. After removal of 5 bases from V and 2 bases from J, the junction contained 16 bases not matched to a gene. There are 19 residues in the CDR3. CDR1 LGHNT and CDR2 FRNRAP come from the germline V gene. DNA of the CDR3: TGTGCTAGTGGTACTACCCTAGCGGGGGCGGAGGAAAACACAGATACGCAGTATTTT. Its translation is CASGTTLAGAEENTDTQYF.

The chain links TRBV20-1 to TRBJ2-6, with D possibly being TRBD2 (6 bases). With 0 bases removed from V and 0 bases from J, the gap between germline ends came to 12 bases. The CDR3 covers 17 residues. CDR1 is DFQATT, CDR2 SNEGSKA, per germline (reference sequence). The CDR3 DNA is TGCAGTGCTAGAGATGGAGGGGCCCTCTCTGGGGCCAACGTCCTGACTTTC. Its protein is CSARDGGALSGANVLTF.

V gene TRBV7-2 combines with J gene TRBJ2-5, with TRBD1 matching over 8 bases. Looked up from germline, CDR1 is SGHTA and CDR2 is FQGNSA. V gave up 4 bases and J gave up 4 bases; unmatched junction bases: 8. There are 15 residues in the CDR3. CDR3 DNA sequence: TGTGCCAGCAGCTCGGACAGGGAGTCCCGAGAGACCCAGTACTTC. Protein product: CASSSDRESRETQYF. The variable domain in full, completed from reference TRBV7-2 and TRBJ2-5, reads GAGVSQSPSNKVTEKGKDVELRCDPISGHTALYWYRQSLGQGLEFLIYFQGNSAPDKSGLPSDRFSAERTGGSVSTLTIQRTQQEDSAVYLCASSSDRESRETQYFGPGTRLLVL.

V gene TRBV6-1 combines with J gene TRBJ2-2; D is possibly TRBD1 (6 bases). The CDR3 is 14 residues long. V shed 6 bases and J shed 6 bases, with 14 bases lying between them. CDR1 and CDR2 from the germline V gene are MNHNS and SASEGT. The CDR3, as DNA: TGTGCCAGCAGGACCACAGGGAATTCCGGGGAGCTGTTTTTT. This encodes CASRTTGNSGELFF.

This clonotype was recorded many times. This CDR3 reads CATRQGVGYTF. The CDR3 DNA is TGTGCCACAAGACAAGGCGTTGGCTACACCTTC. The genes are TRBV6-2 or TRBV6-3 and TRBJ1-2; D unclear. The CDR3 extends over 11 amino acids. Germline CDR1 MNHEY, CDR2 SVGEGT. The V gene lost 10 bases and the J gene lost 7 bases, with 13 bases spanning the gap.

Many counts were recorded for this clonotype. The chain employs TRBV5-1 and TRBJ2-5, with TRBD2 matching 8 bases. Per the germline V gene, CDR1 is SGHRS and CDR2 is YFSETQ. This CDR3 has 17 residues. V lost 2 bases, J lost 0 bases, and 9 bases stayed unmatched. CDR3 sequence reads: CASSFERGGTYQETQYF. The CDR3 DNA sequence: TGCGCCAGCAGCTTCGAACGGGGGGGAACGTACCAAGAGACCCAGTACTTC.

The CDR3 reads CASSSQRADFYNEQFF. The CDR3 DNA reads as TGCGCCAGCAGCTCGCAACGAGCGGACTTCTACAATGAGCAGTTCTTC. The V and J genes are TRBV5-1 and TRBJ2-1, with D perhaps matching TRBD2 (5 bases). Trimming took 3 bases from V and 3 from J, leaving 16 bases between them. The germline V gene encodes CDR1 SGHRS and CDR2 YFSETQ. There are 16 residues in the CDR3. The entire variable domain, with the rest obtained from reference TRBV5-1 and TRBJ2-1, is as follows: KAGVTQTPRYLIKTRGQQVTLSCSPISGHRSVSWYQQTPGQGLQFLFEYFSETQRNKGNFPGRFSGRQFSNSRSEMNVSTLELGDSALYLCASSSQRADFYNEQFFGPGTRLTVL.

J is TRBJ1-5 and V is TRBV6-6; 7 bases are shared with TRBD1. V shed 5 bases and J 4 bases; nucleotides not matched to a gene: 5. This CDR3 spans 14 amino acids. Germline V gives CDR1 MNHNY, CDR2 SVGAGI (reference sequence). The CDR3 nucleotides are TGTGCCAGCAGTACGGACAGGCCTAATCAGCCCCAGCATTTT. It encodes CASSTDRPNQPQHF.

This clonotype showed up just a few times. The CDR3 here is CSAIGQDYGYTF. CDR3 DNA sequence: TGCAGTGCCATAGGACAGGACTATGGCTACACCTTC. The chain employs TRBV20-1 and TRBJ1-2; 7 bases align to TRBD1. With 6 bases clipped from V and 3 bases from J, the junction kept 4 bases outside the gene matches. Germline CDR1 reads DFQATT; CDR2 reads SNEGSKA (reference sequence). The CDR3 spans 12 residues.

The table lists this clonotype with a few counts. This chain uses TRBV7-2 with TRBJ1-4; D remains unclear. V was cut by 2 bases and J by 15 bases, with 19 bases left in between. Per germline, CDR1 SGHTA and CDR2 FQGNSA. CDR3 length: 14 amino acids. The CDR3 DNA is TGTGCCAGCAGCTTAAGGACTCCTGTTGAGTGTTTGTTTTTT. Protein product: CASSLRTPVECLFF.

This clonotype showed up just a few times. The chain is built from TRBV7-9 and TRBJ2-3; TRBD1 aligns across 9 bases. With 2 bases clipped from V and 4 bases from J, the junction kept 4 bases outside the gene matches. Per germline, CDR1 SEHNR and CDR2 FQNEAQ (reference sequence). This CDR3 has 15 residues. This CDR3 reads CASSLSGTGSDTQYF. The DNA for the CDR3 is TGTGCCAGCAGCTTATCCGGGACAGGGTCAGATACGCAGTATTTT.